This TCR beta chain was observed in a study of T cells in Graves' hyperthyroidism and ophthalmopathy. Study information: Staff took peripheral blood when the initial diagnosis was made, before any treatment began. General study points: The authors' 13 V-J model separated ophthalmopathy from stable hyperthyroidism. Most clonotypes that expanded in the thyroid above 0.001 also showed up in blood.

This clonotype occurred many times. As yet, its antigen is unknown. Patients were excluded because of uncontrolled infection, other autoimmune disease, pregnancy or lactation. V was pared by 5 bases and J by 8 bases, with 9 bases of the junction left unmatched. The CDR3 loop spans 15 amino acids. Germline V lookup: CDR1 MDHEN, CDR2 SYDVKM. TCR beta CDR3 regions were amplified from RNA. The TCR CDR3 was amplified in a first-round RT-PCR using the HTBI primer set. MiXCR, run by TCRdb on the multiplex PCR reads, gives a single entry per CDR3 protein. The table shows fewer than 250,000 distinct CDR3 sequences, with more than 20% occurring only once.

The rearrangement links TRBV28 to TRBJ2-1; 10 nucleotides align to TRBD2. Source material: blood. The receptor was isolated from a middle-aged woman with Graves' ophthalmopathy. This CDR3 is CASSLIGLADDEQFF. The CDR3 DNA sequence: TGTGCCAGCAGTCTCATAGGACTAGCGGACGATGAGCAGTTCTTC. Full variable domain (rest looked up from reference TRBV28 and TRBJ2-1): DVKVTQSSRYLVKRTGEKVFLECVQDMDHENMFWYRQDPGLGLRLIYFSYDVKMKEKGDIPEGYSVSREKKERFSLILESASTNQTSMYLCASSLIGLADDEQFFGPGTRLTVL.